The entry below describes one T cell receptor beta chain. Measured with immunoSEQ multiplex PCR; TCRdb has only the in-frame clones, and not every one. The sample includes over 1.5 million clones, 95% to 99% of them seen just once. The sample is drawn from a study of shared clonotypes between healthy human individuals. CDR1 is SEHNR, CDR2 FQNEAQ, per germline (reference sequence). V lost 2 bases, J lost 5 bases, and 10 bases lay in between. The length of the CDR3 is 13 residues. This chain links TRBV7-9 with TRBJ2-7; D is uncertain. The sequence was obtained from a young man in good health. Sequencing input: naive CD4+ T cells sorted from blood. Indicated subset: CD45RA+ positively selected. The CDR3 DNA is TGTGCCAGCAGCTTATCTGCGAGCCACGAGCAGTACTTC. It encodes CASSLSASHEQYF.